A single sample gave rise to the 14 T cell receptor beta chains below, sequenced in a study of regulatory T cells in long-lasting Graves disease. Arm-PCR of CDR3 regions and iRepertoire HTBI primers were used to build TCR beta libraries. Via MiXCR, TCRdb re-called the multiplex PCR reads, giving one row per CDR3 protein. Here the sample spans 680,000 or so distinct CDR3 sequences, roughly 16% being singletons. The time point is: newly diagnosed GD, antithyroid drugs for less than 3 months. With RNA extracted from PBMCs as input, the TCR library was made. This sample also appeared in a second study, on T cells in Graves' hyperthyroidism and ophthalmopathy.

The specimen was peripheral blood mononuclear cells (PBMCs), collected at new diagnosis, from a patient treated with antithyroid drugs. The source is a woman aged 25-40 years with Graves disease.

This clonotype has just a few counts. J is TRBJ2-3 and V is TRBV20-1; no firm D call. The CDR3 has 14 residues. V lost 4 bases and J lost 1, with 12 bases in between. The V gene's germline CDR1 is DFQATT and CDR2 SNEGSKA (reference sequence). The DNA of the CDR3 is TGCAGTGCTATAAGGAACTCCGGCACAGATACGCAGTATTTT. Protein product: CSAIRNSGTDTQYF.

In the case of this clonotype: Given the absence of the conserved phenylalanine or tryptophan at the CDR3 end, a read error is likely. This chain links TRBV3-1 with TRBJ2-7, with no clear D. Per germline, CDR1 LGHDT and CDR2 YNNKEL (reference sequence). This CDR3 region has 13 residues. Trimming took 0 bases from V and 0 from J, leaving 3 bases between them. CDR3 loop: CASSQDSSYEQYL. As DNA, the CDR3 is TGTGCCAGCAGCCAAGATTCCTCCTACGAGCAGTACCTC.

The table lists this clonotype with many counts. The chain carries TRBV6-5 and TRBJ2-7; 7 nucleotides line up with TRBD1. Germline V gives CDR1 MNHEY, CDR2 SVGAGI. Germline trimming cut 2 bases from V and 5 bases from J; bases unmatched to any gene: 12. The CDR3 runs to 16 residues. DNA for the CDR3: TGTGCCAGCAGTTACAGTGGACAGGATAAGGTGAACGAGCAGTACTTC. Its translation is CASSYSGQDKVNEQYF.

The rearrangement links TRBV7-9 to TRBJ2-1, with 10 bases matching TRBD1. Germline trimming cut 8 bases from V and 8 bases from J; bases unmatched to any gene: 12. CDR1 is SEHNR and CDR2 is FQNEAQ in the germline V gene (reference sequence). CDR3 length: 15 amino acids. The CDR3 bases are TGTGCCAGCGGGATTGGGACAGGGGCAGTCGATGAGCAGTTCTTC. Protein sequence: CASGIGTGAVDEQFF.

V is TRBV5-6 and J is TRBJ2-1; D not certain. Matching the DNA end better, TRBJ2-4 makes the J call doubtful. Germline CDR1 SGHDT, CDR2 YYEEEE. This CDR3 has 15 residues. The chain's CDR3 is CASSLFSVAKNIQYF. The CDR3 nucleotides are TGTGCCAGCAGCTTATTTTCGGTAGCCAAAAACATTCAGTACTTC.

This clonotype was seen only a few times. J is TRBJ2-1 and V is TRBV5-1; TRBD2 aligns across 9 bases. CDR1 is SGHRS, CDR2 YFSETQ, per germline. The CDR3 is 16 residues long. Trimming took 0 bases from V and 4 from J; bases not matched to a gene: 5. The CDR3 nucleotides read TGCGCCAGCAGCTTGGGGGCGGGAGGGGGATACAATGAGCAGTTCTTC. Its protein product is CASSLGAGGGYNEQFF.

This clonotype was seen ten or more times. The gene calls are TRBV20-1 and TRBJ1-2, with 9 nucleotides matching TRBD1. The CDR3 totals 12 residues. Germline V gene sequence: CDR1 DFQATT, CDR2 SNEGSKA (reference sequence). Trimming took 6 bases from V and 9 from J; bases not matched to a gene: 8. CDR3 in amino acids: CSATGQGESYTF. CDR3 DNA: TGCAGTGCAACGGGACAGGGTGAGAGCTACACCTTC.

This clonotype showed up many times. The chain recombines TRBV29-1 with TRBJ1-2, with D maybe TRBD1 (5 bases). V was cut by 2 bases and J by 4 bases, with 11 bases left in between. Looked up from germline, CDR1 is SQVTM and CDR2 is ANQGSEA. The CDR3 is 13 amino acids. The CDR3 sequence: CSVERMGGYGYTF. The DNA for the CDR3 is TGCAGCGTTGAACGCATGGGGGGCTATGGCTACACCTTC.

This sequence joins TRBV18 and TRBJ2-5, with D possibly TRBD1 on 5 matching bases. Between the trimmed V and J ends, which lost 5 bases and 1 base, there was a span of 11 bases. The CDR3 sequence is 14 residues long. Germline CDR1 reads KGHSH; CDR2 reads LQKENI. CDR3 residues: CASSIQVVQETQYF. The CDR3 DNA reads as TGTGCCAGCTCAATACAGGTTGTCCAAGAGACCCAGTACTTC.

In this sample, this clonotype turned up many times. This chain connects TRBV27 to TRBJ2-2; TRBD2 matches 7 bases. CDR3 length: 17 residues. J gave up 2 bases and V 0 bases, and 6 bases lay outside the gene matches. Per germline, CDR1 MNHEY and CDR2 SMNVEV (reference sequence). CDR3 bases: TGTGCCAGCAGTTTATCGACTAGCTTAAGAAACACCGGGGAGCTGTTTTTT. Translating gives CASSLSTSLRNTGELFF.

The genes are TRBV7-2 and TRBJ2-3, with D perhaps matching TRBD2 (7 bases). The germline V and J ends were trimmed by 2 bases and 1 base, with 16 bases remaining between them. The CDR3 contains 17 residues. CDR1 and CDR2 (germline): SGHTA, FQGNSA. Written as DNA, the CDR3 is TGTGCCAGCAGCTTAAGAGGGGGGGGGTGGGGCACAGATACGCAGTATTTT. Amino acid sequence: CASSLRGGGWGTDTQYF. Filled out from reference TRBV7-2 and TRBJ2-3, the complete variable domain reads GAGVSQSPSNKVTEKGKDVELRCDPISGHTALYWYRQSLGQGLEFLIYFQGNSAPDKSGLPSDRFSAERTGGSVSTLTIQRTQQEDSAVYLCASSLRGGGWGTDTQYFGPGTRLTVL.

This rearrangement joins TRBV15 to TRBJ2-2; 7 nucleotides match TRBD1. This CDR3 is built from 15 residues. V lost 5 bases, J lost 1 base, and 4 bases stayed unmatched. Germline V gene sequence: CDR1 LNHNV, CDR2 YYDKDF (reference sequence). This chain's CDR3 is CATSSRTGNTGELFF. As DNA, the CDR3 is TGTGCCACCAGCTCCCGGACAGGGAACACCGGGGAGCTGTTTTTT.

As to this clonotype: This may be a read error: a much more frequent sequence differs by one nucleotide. The chain couples TRBV6-1 to TRBJ1-1, with D hard to call. Per the germline V gene, CDR1 is MNHNS and CDR2 is SASEGT. The CDR3 consists of 14 residues. CDR3 in DNA: TGTGTCAGCACCGAGGGCGGAACGAACACTGAAGCTTTCTTT. The encoded protein is CVSTEGGTNTEAFF.

This clonotype was counted ten times or more. The rearrangement joins TRBV28 to TRBJ1-1; D may be TRBD1 (6 bases). Trimming removed 4 bases from V and 0 bases from J, with 12 bases in between. This CDR3 has 15 amino acids. The germline V gene encodes CDR1 MDHEN and CDR2 SYDVKM. The CDR3 bases are TGTGCCAGCAGTTCTTGGGGGGGGCTGAACACTGAAGCTTTCTTT. It translates to CASSSWGGLNTEAFF.